The present T cell receptor beta chain was sequenced within a study of T cells expressing NK-cell markers. TCRdb reanalyzed the 5' RACE reads, giving one entry per CDR3 protein sequence and no DNA. In total, the table holds 30,000 or so distinct CDR3 sequences. The CDR3 consists of 16 residues. The germline V gene encodes CDR1 SEHNR and CDR2 FQNEAQ (reference sequence). This TCR was recovered from a woman aged 18 to 75 in good health. The sequenced material came from blood T cells: a sorted CD56 or NKG2C T cell subset, CD4+ or CD8+ T cells, or bulk PBMC T cells (not recorded which). The chain carries TRBV7-9 and TRBJ2-7; TCRdb reports TRBD1, a call that lacks DNA to check it against. The CDR3 here is CASSLKGRTDSYEQYF.